These 2 T cell receptor beta chains share one sample of origin, sequenced in a study of tumor-infiltrating lymphocytes in localized non-small cell lung cancer. Profiled with immunoSEQ multiplex PCR; TCRdb holds only in-frame clones, not every one. The sample lists approximately 10,000 clones, around 62% occurring once. The material sequenced was uninvolved lung tissue not adjacent to the tumor. These receptors were obtained from a human donor with non-small cell lung cancer.

The chain combines TRBV30 with TRBJ1-2; a weak D match, TRBD1 (6 bases). The CDR3 is 14 amino acids. V lost 5 bases to trimming and J lost 4 bases, with 17 bases between them. Germline CDR1 reads GTSNPN; CDR2 reads SVGIG (reference sequence). CDR3 sequence reads: CAWDAGQTFYGYTF. In DNA, the CDR3 is TGTGCCTGGGACGCGGGACAAACATTCTATGGCTACACCTTC.

This clone was detected only once. The chain is built from TRBV11-3 and TRBJ2-1; weak D call: TRBD2 (6 bases). The CDR3 is made up of 14 amino acids. The V end lost 5 bases, the J end lost 7 bases, and 15 bases lay between the germline ends. CDR1 SGHNT and CDR2 YENEEA come from the germline V gene. The DNA of the CDR3 is TGTGCCAGCAGCCCGCCGGGACTCTCAAATGAGCAGTTCTTC. Protein sequence: CASSPPGLSNEQFF.